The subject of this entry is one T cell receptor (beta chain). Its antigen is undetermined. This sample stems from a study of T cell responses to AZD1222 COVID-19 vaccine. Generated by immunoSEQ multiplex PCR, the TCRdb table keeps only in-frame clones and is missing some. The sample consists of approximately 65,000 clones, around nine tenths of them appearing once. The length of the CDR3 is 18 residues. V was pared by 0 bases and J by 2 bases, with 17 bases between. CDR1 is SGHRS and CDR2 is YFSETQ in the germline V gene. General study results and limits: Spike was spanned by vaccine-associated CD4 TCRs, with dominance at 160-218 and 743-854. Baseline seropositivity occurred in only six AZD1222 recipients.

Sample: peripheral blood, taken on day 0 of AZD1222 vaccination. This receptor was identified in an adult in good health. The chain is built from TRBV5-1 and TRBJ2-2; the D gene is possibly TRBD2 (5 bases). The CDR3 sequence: CASSLAGPTRYNTGELFF. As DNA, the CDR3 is TGCGCCAGCAGCTTGGCCGGCCCTACTAGATATAACACCGGGGAGCTGTTTTTT. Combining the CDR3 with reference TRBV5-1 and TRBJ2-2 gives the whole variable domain KAGVTQTPRYLIKTRGQQVTLSCSPISGHRSVSWYQQTPGQGLQFLFEYFSETQRNKGNFPGRFSGRQFSNSRSEMNVSTLELGDSALYLCASSLAGPTRYNTGELFFGEGSRLTVL.